A single sample gave rise to the 31 T cell receptor beta chains below, sequenced in a study of shared clonotypes between healthy human individuals. The naive CD8 subset, CD45RO-negative cells positively selected for CCR7, excluded terminally differentiated effector memory CD45RA+ cells. Data came from immunoSEQ multiplex PCR; TCRdb stores just in-frame clones and leaves some out. The sample consists of some 630,000 clones, approximately 96% of them appearing once. The sequenced sample consisted of naive CD8+ T cells sorted from blood. Source of these receptors: a woman aged 25 to 39 in good health.

The V gene is TRBV5-1, the J gene TRBJ2-2; D is unclear. The CDR3 length is 17 residues. V lost 0 bases to trimming and J lost 4 bases, with 16 bases between them. The germline gives CDR1 SGHRS, CDR2 YFSETQ. The CDR3 nucleotides read TGCGCCAGCAGCTTGGTCTATTGGCCTCCGGGCACCGGGGAGCTGTTTTTT. This encodes CASSLVYWPPGTGELFF.

The rearrangement joins TRBV28 to TRBJ1-3; perhaps TRBD1 as D (6 bases). Trimming cost V 4 bases and J 4 bases, with 8 bases left between them. CDR3 size: 13 residues. The V gene's germline CDR1 is MDHEN and CDR2 SYDVKM. DNA of the CDR3: TGTGCCAGCAGTTCAGGGGTAGGAAACACCATATATTTT. It specifies CASSSGVGNTIYF.

This clone was found once. The chain recombines TRBV29-1 with TRBJ2-7, with D tentatively TRBD2 (6 bases). Trimming removed 1 base at V and 4 bases at J, with 14 bases between. Germline assignment: CDR1 SQVTM and CDR2 ANQGSEA. This CDR3 comprises 14 residues. CDR3 region: CSVEAGDGPYEQYF. The CDR3, as DNA: TGCAGCGTTGAAGCGGGGGACGGACCTTACGAGCAGTACTTC.

The rearrangement links TRBV5-6 to TRBJ1-4; TRBD1 is a possible D gene (5 bases). CDR1 is SGHDT and CDR2 is YYEEEE in the germline V gene. Trimming pared 5 bases from V and 7 bases from J, leaving 15 bases between. The CDR3 contains 14 residues. CDR3 in amino acids: CASSNGGRGEKLFF. The CDR3 nucleotides read TGTGCCAGCAGTAACGGAGGGAGGGGTGAAAAACTGTTTTTT.

The chain employs TRBV7-2 and TRBJ2-5; 9 nucleotides match TRBD2. Per germline, CDR1 SGHTA and CDR2 FQGNSA. The CDR3 totals 17 residues. V lost 5 bases, J lost 5 bases, and 15 bases stayed unmatched. CDR3 region: CASSQTLAGLFGETQYF. In nucleotides, the CDR3 is TGTGCCAGCAGCCAAACCCTAGCGGGACTGTTTGGGGAGACCCAGTACTTC.

The chain carries TRBV27 and TRBJ2-1; 8 bases map to TRBD2. This CDR3 has 16 amino acids. Germline V lookup: CDR1 MNHEY, CDR2 SMNVEV (reference sequence). The V and J ends lost 2 bases and 9 bases, in that order; junction bases with no gene match: 12. The CDR3 loop reads CASSLNLLAEPGEQFF. The CDR3 DNA reads TGTGCCAGCAGTTTAAATCTACTAGCGGAACCTGGTGAGCAGTTCTTC.

The chain combines TRBV5-8 with TRBJ2-7; 7 positions agree with TRBD1. The trim removed 5 bases at V and 5 bases at J, leaving 10 bases unmatched. Germline V lookup: CDR1 SGHTS, CDR2 YDEGEE. The length of the CDR3 is 14 residues. The CDR3, as DNA: TGTGCCAGCAGTCCCGGGACAGCCTTAGACGAGCAGTACTTC. It specifies CASSPGTALDEQYF.

This CDR3 reads CSVGSGRANEQFF. In DNA, the CDR3 is TGCAGCGTTGGTAGCGGGAGGGCCAATGAGCAGTTCTTC. The V call is TRBV29-1, the J call TRBJ2-1; 11 bases are shared with TRBD2. The germline CDR1 and CDR2 sequences are SQVTM and ANQGSEA. CDR3 length equals 13 residues. With V trimmed by 4 bases and J by 6 bases, 2 bases remained unmatched.

This chain joins TRBV28 and TRBJ2-3; tentatively, D is TRBD2 (5 bases). This CDR3 is built from 15 residues. Trimming took 5 bases from V and 2 from J, leaving 14 bases between them. The V gene's germline CDR1 is MDHEN and CDR2 SYDVKM. For the CDR3, the DNA is TGTGCCAGCAGTACCCACCAGCGGAACACAGATACGCAGTATTTT. Its protein product is CASSTHQRNTDTQYF.

This chain links TRBV27 with TRBJ1-1; D is possibly TRBD1 (5 bases). The CDR3 runs to 12 residues. CDR1 is MNHEY, CDR2 SMNVEV, per germline (reference sequence). V gave up 6 bases and J gave up 6 bases, with 11 bases separating them. Here the CDR3 reads CASSSGISEAFF. The CDR3 DNA is TGTGCCAGCAGCTCAGGGATCTCTGAAGCTTTCTTT.

Points on this clone: This specimen includes other DNA sequences encoding the same CDR3. The gene calls are TRBV11-2 and TRBJ2-7; D unresolved. This CDR3 has 12 amino acids. V dropped 1 base and J dropped 3 bases, with 4 bases sitting between them. Germline values: CDR1 SGHAT, CDR2 FQNNGV. CDR3 region: CASSLGIYEQYF. The DNA for the CDR3 is TGTGCCAGCAGCTTAGGTATCTACGAGCAGTACTTC.

The chain uses TRBV19 and TRBJ1-5; D remains ambiguous. V was trimmed by 4 bases and J by 1 base, leaving 11 bases between them. The CDR3 totals 15 residues. Germline V gives CDR1 LNHDA, CDR2 SQIVND (reference sequence). The CDR3 DNA is TGTGCCAGTAGTAGTGGGGATGTAAGCAATCAGCCCCAGCATTTT. Translated, it gives CASSSGDVSNQPQHF.

This clone appeared once. V gene TRBV10-2 combines with J gene TRBJ2-3; 8 bases fit TRBD2. Germline V gives CDR1 WSHSY, CDR2 SAAADI. The CDR3 contains 13 residues. The ends lost 4 bases at V and 4 bases at J; junction bases unmatched: 1. CDR3 in amino acids: CASSAGGADTQYF. In DNA form, the CDR3 reads TGCGCCAGCAGTGCGGGGGGGGCAGATACGCAGTATTTT.

This chain uses TRBV7-2 with TRBJ1-1; no reliable D call. The germline CDR1 and CDR2 sequences are SGHTA and FQGNSA. CDR3 size: 17 residues. Trimming removed 5 bases at V and 1 base at J, with 20 bases between. CDR3 residues: CASSPPPYGRRNTEAFF. The CDR3 coding sequence is TGTGCCAGCAGCCCCCCCCCGTACGGCAGGCGGAACACTGAAGCTTTCTTT.

This sequence joins TRBV14 and TRBJ2-1; the D gene could be TRBD1 or TRBD2 (5 bases each). Trimming took 0 bases from V and 9 from J, leaving 15 bases between them. The CDR3 covers 15 residues. Looked up from germline, CDR1 is SGHDN and CDR2 is FVKESK. The CDR3 region has the DNA TGTGCCAGCAGCCAAGATGGGACCGACGACGGTGAGCAGTTCTTC. It encodes CASSQDGTDDGEQFF.

The chain carries TRBV28 and TRBJ2-7; the D gene is possibly TRBD2 (5 bases). Germline assignment: CDR1 MDHEN and CDR2 SYDVKM. Trimming cost V 5 bases and J 6 bases, with 11 bases left between them. CDR3 length: 12 amino acids. The CDR3 here is CASSHGGVEQYF. CDR3 nucleotides: TGTGCCAGCAGTCACGGAGGAGTCGAGCAGTACTTC.

The chain recombines TRBV7-6 with TRBJ2-7; tentative D call: TRBD2 (5 bases). Germline V CDR1 and CDR2: SGHVS, FNYEAQ. With 4 bases removed from V and 1 base from J, the gap between germline ends came to 14 bases. There are 15 residues in the CDR3. The CDR3: CASSSHRDRSYEQYF. For the CDR3, the DNA is TGTGCCAGCAGCTCGCACCGGGATCGATCCTACGAGCAGTACTTC. Together with reference TRBV7-6 and TRBJ2-7, the CDR3 gives the full variable domain: GAGVSQSPRYKVTKRGQDVALRCDPISGHVSLYWYRQALGQGPEFLTYFNYEAQQDKSGLPNDRFSAERPEGSISTLTIQRTEQRDSAMYRCASSSHRDRSYEQYFGPGTRLTVT.

This sequence joins TRBV28 and TRBJ2-5; D is perhaps TRBD1 or TRBD2 (6 bases each). The ends were cut back, 2 bases at V and 5 bases at J, with 15 bases in the middle. This CDR3 is built from 15 residues. Germline loops: CDR1 MDHEN, CDR2 SYDVKM. This chain's CDR3 is CASSLRGAGSETQYF. CDR3 DNA sequence: TGTGCCAGCAGTTTAAGGGGGGCAGGGTCCGAGACCCAGTACTTC.

Turning to this clone: Its ends do not fully match the called genes, so a read error is possible. V usage is TRBV28 and J usage is TRBJ1-1; TRBD1 might be the D (6 bases). Looked up from germline, CDR1 is MDHEN and CDR2 is SYDVKM. The CDR3 extends over 14 amino acids. CDR3 DNA sequence: TGTGCCAGCAGTTTGACCCAGGGGAACTCTGAAGCTTTCTTT. It specifies CASSLTQGNSEAFF.

This chain joins TRBV7-8 and TRBJ2-1; 10 bases fit TRBD1. V dropped 6 bases and J dropped 1; count of bases not matched to a gene: 3. This CDR3 spans 15 amino acids. CDR1 is SGHVS and CDR2 is FQNEAQ in the germline V gene. Written as DNA, the CDR3 is TGTGCCAGCAGAAAGGACAGGGGGTCCTACAATGAGCAGTTCTTC. Translated: CASRKDRGSYNEQFF. Based on the CDR3 plus reference TRBV7-8 and TRBJ2-1, the full variable domain is GAGVSQSPRYKVAKRGQDVALRCDPISGHVSLFWYQQALGQGPEFLTYFQNEAQLDKSGLPSDRFFAERPEGSVSTLKIQRTQQEDSAVYLCASRKDRGSYNEQFFGPGTRLTVL.

This clone was observed a single time. The J gene is TRBJ1-1, the V gene TRBV19; possibly TRBD1 for D (6 bases). Per the germline V gene, CDR1 is LNHDA and CDR2 is SQIVND (reference sequence). The V gene lost 9 bases and the J gene lost 1 base, with 15 bases spanning the gap. The CDR3 contains 14 residues. CDR3 in amino acids: CASRRGGENTEAFF. The DNA of the CDR3 is TGTGCCAGCCGGAGGGGGGGGGAGAACACTGAAGCTTTCTTT.

The chain recombines TRBV5-4 with TRBJ2-7; D is possibly TRBD2 (6 bases). There are 14 residues in the CDR3. Germline V gene lookup returns CDR1 SGHNT and CDR2 YYREEE (reference sequence). V was trimmed by 3 bases and J by 2 bases, leaving 12 bases between them. The chain's CDR3 is CASSSSVSAYEQYF. CDR3 nucleotide sequence: TGTGCCAGCAGCTCTAGCGTCAGCGCCTACGAGCAGTACTTC. Using reference TRBV5-4 and TRBJ2-7 for the parts outside the CDR3, the full variable domain is ETGVTQSPTHLIKTRGQQVTLRCSSQSGHNTVSWYQQALGQGPQFIFQYYREEENGRGNFPPRFSGLQFPNYSSELNVNALELDDSALYLCASSSSVSAYEQYFGPGTRLTVT.

V and J are TRBV27 and TRBJ1-5; TRBD1 matches at 8 bases. The germline CDR1 and CDR2 sequences are MNHEY and SMNVEV (reference sequence). There are 15 residues in the CDR3. Trimming cost V 4 bases and J 0 bases; bases outside gene matches: 2. CDR3 sequence reads: CASSWTGTSNQPQHF. CDR3 coding DNA: TGTGCCAGCAGTTGGACAGGGACTAGCAATCAGCCCCAGCATTTT.

The chain couples TRBV4-1 to TRBJ2-7, with D perhaps matching TRBD2 (5 bases). From germline, CDR1 is MGHRA and CDR2 YSYEKL. The V gene lost 4 bases and the J gene lost 0 bases, with 19 bases spanning the gap. The CDR3 covers 17 residues. CDR3 loop: CASSPASDGGHSYEQYF. CDR3 coding DNA: TGCGCCAGCAGCCCGGCCAGTGACGGAGGCCACTCCTACGAGCAGTACTTC.

The chain couples TRBV6-6 to TRBJ2-7, with TRBD1 matching 11 bases. The CDR3 totals 14 residues. J lost 4 bases, V lost 2 bases, and 1 base had no gene match. The germline V gene has CDR1 MNHNY and CDR2 SVGAGI (reference sequence). This chain's CDR3 is CASSYGTGGYEQYF. CDR3 in DNA: TGTGCCAGCAGTTACGGGACAGGGGGTTACGAGCAGTACTTC.

The chain has TRBV27 and TRBJ1-5; D not resolved. Germline V gives CDR1 MNHEY, CDR2 SMNVEV (reference sequence). The CDR3 has 15 residues. Between the trimmed V and J ends, which lost 1 base and 4 bases, there was a span of 11 bases. The CDR3 DNA is TGTGCCAGCAGTTTATTAGCCGGAAGGAATCAGCCCCAGCATTTT. Translated, it gives CASSLLAGRNQPQHF.

The chain has TRBV28 and TRBJ1-1; D gene unclear. Germline assignment: CDR1 MDHEN and CDR2 SYDVKM. Between the trimmed V and J ends, which lost 3 bases and 0 bases, there was a span of 14 bases. This CDR3 has 16 amino acids. The CDR3 DNA follows: TGTGCCAGCAGTTTCGGGGTTATTTCGATGAACACTGAAGCTTTCTTT. This codes for CASSFGVISMNTEAFF.

In the case of this clone: Other nucleotide sequences from this sample produce the same CDR3. This rearrangement joins TRBV27 to TRBJ2-7; D gene uncertain. Trimming pared 3 bases from V and 2 bases from J, leaving 8 bases between. The length of the CDR3 is 13 residues. Germline V gene data show CDR1 as MNHEY and CDR2 as SMNVEV (reference sequence). In DNA, the CDR3 is TGTGCCAGCAGTTTTGGCAGAACCTACGAGCAGTACTTC. This gives the protein CASSFGRTYEQYF.

The chain couples TRBV28 to TRBJ2-1; D might be TRBD1 or TRBD2, each matching 5 bases. There are 15 residues in the CDR3. Deletions cut 5 bases from V and 4 bases from J, with 15 bases between. Germline V CDR1 and CDR2: MDHEN, SYDVKM. This chain's CDR3 is CASSELGTYYNEQFF. The CDR3 DNA reads TGTGCCAGCAGTGAGTTAGGGACCTATTACAATGAGCAGTTCTTC.

The rearrangement links TRBV27 to TRBJ1-1; D ambiguous. Germline loops: CDR1 MNHEY, CDR2 SMNVEV (reference sequence). This CDR3 is built from 15 residues. V gave up 6 bases and J gave up 1 base, with 15 bases separating them. The DNA for the CDR3 is TGTGCCAGCAGCCCTCTGGTGGCAGAGAACACTGAAGCTTTCTTT. Amino acid sequence: CASSPLVAENTEAFF.

This chain links TRBV7-9 with TRBJ2-3; D unclear. Germline CDR1 is SEHNR and CDR2 is FQNEAQ (reference sequence). V was shortened by 5 bases and J by 2 bases, with 5 bases between the two germline ends. The CDR3 sequence is 12 residues long. The CDR3 reads CASSEYTDTQYF. CDR3 DNA sequence: TGTGCCAGCAGCGAGTACACAGATACGCAGTATTTT.